Following are 14 T cell receptor beta chains from one sample sequenced in a study of shared clonotypes between healthy human individuals. CD45RO-negative cells were positively selected for CCR7, leaving out terminally differentiated effector memory CD45RA+ cells. Assay: immunoSEQ multiplex PCR; the TCRdb copy retains only in-frame clones and omits some. The sample lists about 2 million clones, over 85% occurring once. The sequenced material came from naive CD8+ T cells sorted from blood. The receptors originated from a man younger than 35 in good health.

The rearrangement joins TRBV13 to TRBJ1-2, with TRBD1 matching 10 bases. Germline V gene data show CDR1 as PRHDT and CDR2 as FYEKMQ (reference sequence). Trimming cost V 2 bases and J 0 bases; bases outside gene matches: 3. CDR3 length equals 16 residues. The CDR3 region is CASSLWDRGANYGYTF. The CDR3, as DNA: TGTGCCAGCAGCTTATGGGACAGGGGAGCTAACTATGGCTACACCTTC. The whole variable domain, filled in from reference TRBV13 and TRBJ1-2, reads AAGVIQSPRHLIKEKRETATLKCYPIPRHDTVYWYQQGPGQDPQFLISFYEKMQSDKGSIPDRFSAQQFSDYHSELNMSSLELGDSALYFCASSLWDRGANYGYTFGSGTRLTVV.

As concerns this clone: Different DNA sequences within this sample yield the same CDR3. The chain couples TRBV25-1 to TRBJ1-5; D is unclear. Trimming shortened V by 1 base and J by 6 bases, and 7 bases separated the two germline ends. This CDR3 is built from 13 residues. CDR1 is MGHDK and CDR2 is SYGVNS in the germline V gene. The CDR3 DNA is TGTGCCAGCAGTGAATCGGGGATTCAGCCCCAGCATTTT. Amino acid sequence: CASSESGIQPQHF.

Notes on this clone: A read error is possible here, since a much larger clone lies one base away. The J gene is TRBJ1-1, the V gene TRBV28, with D possibly being TRBD1 (6 bases). The germline V and J ends were trimmed by 8 bases and 0 bases, with 13 bases remaining between them. This CDR3 contains 14 residues. Per germline, CDR1 MDHEN and CDR2 SYDVKM. CDR3: CASEAGTLNTEAFF. For the CDR3, the DNA is TGTGCCAGCGAGGCCGGGACATTGAACACTGAAGCTTTCTTT.

V gene TRBV2 combines with J gene TRBJ1-4; TRBD1 agrees at 11 bases. With V trimmed by 7 bases and J by 8 bases, 9 bases remained unmatched. The CDR3 spans 15 residues. From germline, CDR1 is SNHLY and CDR2 FYNNEI. CDR3 region: CASTDRTGGREKLFF. The CDR3 DNA sequence: TGTGCCAGCACCGATAGGACAGGGGGCCGAGAAAAACTGTTTTTT.

V usage is TRBV20-1 and J usage is TRBJ2-2; D gene ambiguous. The ends were cut back, 6 bases at V and 5 bases at J, with 7 bases in the middle. This CDR3 has 11 residues. CDR1 is DFQATT and CDR2 is SNEGSKA in the germline V gene (reference sequence). CDR3 coding DNA: TGCAGTGCGGAGAGGACCGGGGAGCTGTTTTTT. The encoded protein is CSAERTGELFF.

This rearrangement joins TRBV2 to TRBJ2-7; 11 bases map to TRBD2. CDR3 length: 17 amino acids. V gave up 7 bases and J gave up 0 bases; unmatched junction bases: 11. CDR1 is SNHLY, CDR2 FYNNEI, per germline. Here the CDR3 reads CASIGGGLAESSYEQYF. CDR3 nucleotide sequence: TGTGCCAGCATTGGAGGGGGACTAGCGGAGAGCTCCTACGAGCAGTACTTC.

This rearrangement joins TRBV15 to TRBJ1-2, with D perhaps TRBD1 (6 bases). The CDR3 loop spans 17 amino acids. Trimming cost V 0 bases and J 3 bases, with 17 bases left between them. Germline CDR1 LNHNV, CDR2 YYDKDF (reference sequence). The CDR3: CATSRDRVAGGDYGYTF. As DNA, the CDR3 is TGTGCCACCAGCAGAGATCGGGTGGCCGGGGGCGACTATGGCTACACCTTC. The full variable domain, in which reference TRBV15 and TRBJ1-2 provide the parts outside the CDR3, is DAMVIQNPRYQVTQFGKPVTLSCSQTLNHNVMYWYQQKSSQAPKLLFHYYDKDFNNEADTPDNFQSRRPNTSFCFLDIRSPGLGDTAMYLCATSRDRVAGGDYGYTFGSGTRLTVV.

The rearrangement uses TRBV5-6 and TRBJ2-7, with D tentatively TRBD1 (6 bases). Trimming removed 2 bases from V and 5 bases from J, with 11 bases in between. This CDR3 contains 13 residues. Germline assignment: CDR1 SGHDT and CDR2 YYEEEE. The DNA of the CDR3 is TGTGCCAGCAGCTTCGGGACAACAAACGAGCAGTACTTC. Amino acid sequence: CASSFGTTNEQYF.

This chain connects TRBV4-1 to TRBJ2-1; perhaps TRBD1 as D (6 bases). The CDR3 contains 16 residues. V lost 0 bases and J lost 5, with 14 bases in between. The germline CDR1 and CDR2 sequences are MGHRA and YSYEKL. The CDR3, as DNA: TGCGCCAGCAGCCAAGACAGGGGACCACCCGACAATGAGCAGTTCTTC. Translating it yields CASSQDRGPPDNEQFF.

This clone was observed once. The rearrangement uses TRBV5-1 and TRBJ1-1; D gene unclear. V was shortened by 4 bases and J by 0 bases, with 13 bases between the two germline ends. CDR3 length: 15 residues. From germline, CDR1 is SGHRS and CDR2 YFSETQ. This CDR3 reads CASSDGRNLNTEAFF. As DNA, the CDR3 is TGCGCCAGCAGCGACGGACGGAATTTGAACACTGAAGCTTTCTTT.

The V gene is TRBV7-9, the J gene TRBJ2-7; a possible D gene is TRBD2 (6 bases). The CDR3 spans 14 residues. V dropped 6 bases and J dropped 5 bases, with 17 bases sitting between them. The germline CDR1 and CDR2 sequences are SEHNR and FQNEAQ (reference sequence). CDR3 sequence reads: CASRGGLASDEQYF. Here the CDR3 DNA reads TGTGCCAGCAGGGGGGGACTCGCGTCTGACGAGCAGTACTTC.

V usage is TRBV4-1 and J usage is TRBJ1-1; TRBD1 matches 7 bases. The ends lost 3 bases at V and 0 bases at J; junction bases unmatched: 4. Germline V gives CDR1 MGHRA, CDR2 YSYEKL. This CDR3 is built from 15 residues. The CDR3 DNA follows: TGCGCCAGCAGCCACCTGGACAGGCTGAACACTGAAGCTTTCTTT. Translated, it gives CASSHLDRLNTEAFF.

Here the CDR3 reads CASRASASSYNEQFF. The CDR3 region has the DNA TGTGCCAGCAGAGCTAGCGCGAGCTCCTACAATGAGCAGTTCTTC. This chain links TRBV6-5 with TRBJ2-1; D possibly corresponds to TRBD2 (6 bases). V lost 6 bases and J 0 bases, leaving 12 bases between the germline ends. Germline CDR1 MNHEY, CDR2 SVGAGI. This CDR3 region has 15 residues.

The V and J genes are TRBV9 and TRBJ2-1; 8 bases map to TRBD2. CDR3 size: 18 residues. Trimming cost V 4 bases and J 5 bases; bases outside gene matches: 17. Germline CDR1 and CDR2: SGDLS and YYNGEE. CDR3: CASSIKRFGAGENNEQFF. The CDR3 DNA reads as TGTGCCAGCAGCATCAAGCGCTTTGGAGCGGGAGAGAACAATGAGCAGTTCTTC.